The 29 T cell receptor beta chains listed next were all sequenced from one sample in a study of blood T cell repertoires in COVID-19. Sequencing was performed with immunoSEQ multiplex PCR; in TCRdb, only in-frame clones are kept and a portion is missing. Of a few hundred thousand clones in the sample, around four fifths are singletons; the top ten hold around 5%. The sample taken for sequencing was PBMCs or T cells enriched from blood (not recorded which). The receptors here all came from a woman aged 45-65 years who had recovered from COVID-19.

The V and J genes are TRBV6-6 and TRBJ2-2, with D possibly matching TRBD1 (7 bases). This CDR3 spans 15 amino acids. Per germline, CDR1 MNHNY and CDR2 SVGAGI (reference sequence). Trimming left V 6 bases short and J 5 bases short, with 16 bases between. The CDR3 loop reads CASSPTGEETGELFF. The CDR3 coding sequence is TGTGCCAGCAGCCCCACAGGGGAGGAGACCGGGGAGCTGTTTTTT.

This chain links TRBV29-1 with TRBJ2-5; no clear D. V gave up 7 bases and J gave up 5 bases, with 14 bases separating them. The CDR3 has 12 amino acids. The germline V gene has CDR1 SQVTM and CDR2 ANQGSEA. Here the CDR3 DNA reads TGCAGCGCCCTCCTAGGCCCGGAGACCCAGTACTTC. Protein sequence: CSALLGPETQYF.

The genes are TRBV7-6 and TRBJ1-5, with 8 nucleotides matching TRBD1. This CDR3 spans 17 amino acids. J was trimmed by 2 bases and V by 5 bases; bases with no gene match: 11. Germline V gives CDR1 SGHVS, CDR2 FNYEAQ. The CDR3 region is CASSPGTGIIGNQPQHF. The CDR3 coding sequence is TGTGCCAGCAGCCCCGGGACAGGAATAATTGGCAATCAGCCCCAGCATTTT.

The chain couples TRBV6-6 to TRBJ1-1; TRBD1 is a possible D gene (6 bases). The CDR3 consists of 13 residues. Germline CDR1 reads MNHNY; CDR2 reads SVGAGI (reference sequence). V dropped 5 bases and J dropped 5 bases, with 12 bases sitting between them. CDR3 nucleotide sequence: TGTGCCAGCAGTCTCAAGGGGGTTACTGAAGCTTTCTTT. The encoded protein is CASSLKGVTEAFF.

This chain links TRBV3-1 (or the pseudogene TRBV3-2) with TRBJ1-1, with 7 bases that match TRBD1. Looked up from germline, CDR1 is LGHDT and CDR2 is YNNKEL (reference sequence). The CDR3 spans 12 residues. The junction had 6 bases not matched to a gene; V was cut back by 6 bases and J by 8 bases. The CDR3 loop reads CASRRQGSEAFF. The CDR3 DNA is TGTGCCAGCAGAAGACAGGGATCCGAAGCTTTCTTT.

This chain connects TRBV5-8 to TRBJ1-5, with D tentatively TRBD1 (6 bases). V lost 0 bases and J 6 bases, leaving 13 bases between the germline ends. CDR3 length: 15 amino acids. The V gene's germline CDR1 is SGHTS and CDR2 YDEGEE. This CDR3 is CASSLGLTGPQPQHF. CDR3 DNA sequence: TGTGCCAGCAGCTTGGGGTTAACAGGGCCTCAGCCCCAGCATTTT.

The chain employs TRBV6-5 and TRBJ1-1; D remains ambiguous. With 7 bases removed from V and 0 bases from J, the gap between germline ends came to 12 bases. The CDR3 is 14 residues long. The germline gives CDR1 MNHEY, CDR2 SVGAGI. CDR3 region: CASKTQRMNTEAFF. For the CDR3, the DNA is TGTGCCAGCAAAACACAGAGAATGAACACTGAAGCTTTCTTT.

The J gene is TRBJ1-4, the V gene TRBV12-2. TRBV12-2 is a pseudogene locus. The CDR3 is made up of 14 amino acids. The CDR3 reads CASRLDAGDEKLFF. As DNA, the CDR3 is TGTGCAAGTCGCTTAGATGCCGGGGATGAAAAACTGTTTTTT.

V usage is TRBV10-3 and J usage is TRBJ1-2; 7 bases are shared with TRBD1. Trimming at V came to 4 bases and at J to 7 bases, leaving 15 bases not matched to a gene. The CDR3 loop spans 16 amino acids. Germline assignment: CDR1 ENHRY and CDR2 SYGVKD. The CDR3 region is CAISGVDIQGYSGYTF. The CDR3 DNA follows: TGTGCCATCAGTGGGGTCGATATACAGGGGTATAGTGGCTACACCTTC.

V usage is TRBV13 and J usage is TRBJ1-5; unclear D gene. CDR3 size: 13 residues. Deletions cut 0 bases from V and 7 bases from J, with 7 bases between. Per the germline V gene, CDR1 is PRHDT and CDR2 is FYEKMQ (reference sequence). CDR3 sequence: CASSLGHQQPQHF. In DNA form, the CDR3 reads TGTGCCAGCAGCTTAGGACACCAGCAGCCCCAGCATTTT.

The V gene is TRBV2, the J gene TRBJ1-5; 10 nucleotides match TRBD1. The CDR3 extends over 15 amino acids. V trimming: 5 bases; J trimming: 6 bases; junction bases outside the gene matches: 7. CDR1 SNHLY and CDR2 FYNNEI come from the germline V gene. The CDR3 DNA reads TGTGCCAGCAGTCCCGGGACAGGGGAATTTCAGCCCCAGCATTTT. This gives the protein CASSPGTGEFQPQHF.

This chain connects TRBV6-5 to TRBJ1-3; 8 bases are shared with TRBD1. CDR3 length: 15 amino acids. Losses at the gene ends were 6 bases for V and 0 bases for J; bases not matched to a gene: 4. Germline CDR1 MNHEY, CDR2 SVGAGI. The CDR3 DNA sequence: TGTGCCAGCAGAGTCGGACAGGGCTCTGGAAACACCATATATTTT. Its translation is CASRVGQGSGNTIYF.

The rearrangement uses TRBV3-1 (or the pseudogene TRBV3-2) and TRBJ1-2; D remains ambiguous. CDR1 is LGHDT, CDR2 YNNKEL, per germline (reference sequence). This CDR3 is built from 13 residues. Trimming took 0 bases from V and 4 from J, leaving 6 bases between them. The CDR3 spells CASSQDEVYGYTF. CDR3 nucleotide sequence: TGTGCCAGCAGCCAAGATGAGGTCTATGGCTACACCTTC.

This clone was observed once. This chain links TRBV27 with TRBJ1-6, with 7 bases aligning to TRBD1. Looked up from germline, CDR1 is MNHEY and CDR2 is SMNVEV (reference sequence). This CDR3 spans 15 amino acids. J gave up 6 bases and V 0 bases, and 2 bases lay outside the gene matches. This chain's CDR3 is CASSLSGTVNSPLHF. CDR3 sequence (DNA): TGTGCCAGCAGTTTATCCGGGACAGTTAATTCACCCCTCCACTTT.

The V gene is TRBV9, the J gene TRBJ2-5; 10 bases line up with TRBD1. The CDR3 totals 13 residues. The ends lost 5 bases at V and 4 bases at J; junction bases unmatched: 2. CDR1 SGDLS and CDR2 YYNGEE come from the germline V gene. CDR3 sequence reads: CASSGDRGETQYF. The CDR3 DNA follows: TGTGCCAGCAGTGGGGACAGGGGAGAGACCCAGTACTTC. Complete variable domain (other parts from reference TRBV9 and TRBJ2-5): DSGVTQTPKHLITATGQRVTLRCSPRSGDLSVYWYQQSLDQGLQFLIQYYNGEERAKGNILERFSAQQFPDLHSELNLSSLELGDSALYFCASSGDRGETQYFGPGTRLLVL.

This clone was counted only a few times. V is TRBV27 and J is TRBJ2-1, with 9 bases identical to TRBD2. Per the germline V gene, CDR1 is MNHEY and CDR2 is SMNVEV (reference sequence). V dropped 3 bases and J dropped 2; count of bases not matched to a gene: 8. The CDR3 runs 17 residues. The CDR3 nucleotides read TGTGCCAGCAGTTTGCGACTAGCGGAAACTACCTACAATGAGCAGTTCTTC. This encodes CASSLRLAETTYNEQFF.

CDR3: CASSQGSGNNEQFF. The CDR3, as DNA: TGCGCCAGCAGCCAAGGGAGCGGGAACAATGAGCAGTTCTTC. This chain links TRBV4-3 with TRBJ2-1; 7 bases line up with TRBD2. The CDR3 spans 14 residues. V lost 1 base and J lost 5; bases outside the gene matches: 2. Germline V gene sequence: CDR1 LGHNA, CDR2 YSLEER.

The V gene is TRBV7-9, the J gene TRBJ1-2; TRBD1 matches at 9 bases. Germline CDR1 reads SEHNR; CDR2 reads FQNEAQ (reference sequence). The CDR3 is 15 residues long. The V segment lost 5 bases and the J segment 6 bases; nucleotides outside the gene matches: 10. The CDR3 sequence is CASSAAGTGWDGYTF. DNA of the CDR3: TGTGCCAGCAGCGCGGCCGGGACAGGGTGGGATGGCTACACCTTC.

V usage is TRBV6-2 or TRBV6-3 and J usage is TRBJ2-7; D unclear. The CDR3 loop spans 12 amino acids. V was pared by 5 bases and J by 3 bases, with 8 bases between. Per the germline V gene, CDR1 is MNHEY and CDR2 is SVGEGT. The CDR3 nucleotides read TGTGCCAGCAGTCAGACAATCTACGAGCAGTACTTC. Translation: CASSQTIYEQYF.

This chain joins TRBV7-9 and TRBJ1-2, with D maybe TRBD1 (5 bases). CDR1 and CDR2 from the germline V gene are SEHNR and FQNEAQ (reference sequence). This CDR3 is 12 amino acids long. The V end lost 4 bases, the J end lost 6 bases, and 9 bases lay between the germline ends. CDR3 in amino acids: CASSSDTNGYTF. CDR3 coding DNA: TGTGCCAGCAGCTCGGACACAAATGGCTACACCTTC.

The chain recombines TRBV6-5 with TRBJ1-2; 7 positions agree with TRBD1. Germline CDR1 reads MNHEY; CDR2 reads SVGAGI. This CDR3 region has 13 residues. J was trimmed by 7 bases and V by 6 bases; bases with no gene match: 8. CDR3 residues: CASRTTGTRGYTF. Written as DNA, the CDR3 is TGTGCCAGCAGGACGACAGGGACTCGTGGCTACACCTTC.

The CDR3, as DNA: TGTGCCAGCTCACCTCGGGCGGGAGTTACCCTAGAGACCCAGTACTTC. This gives the protein CASSPRAGVTLETQYF. The V gene is TRBV18, the J gene TRBJ2-5; 7 bases fit TRBD2. The germline gives CDR1 KGHSH, CDR2 LQKENI. The CDR3 consists of 16 residues. V lost 3 bases, J lost 4 bases, and 11 bases stayed unmatched.

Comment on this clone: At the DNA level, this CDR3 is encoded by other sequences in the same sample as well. CDR3 protein: CASSQLQGRETQYF. The CDR3 DNA sequence: TGTGCCAGCAGCCAGTTACAGGGCAGGGAGACCCAGTACTTC. V is TRBV3-1 (or the pseudogene TRBV3-2) and J is TRBJ2-5, with a weak D call TRBD1 (6 bases). Germline assignment: CDR1 LGHDT and CDR2 YNNKEL (reference sequence). The CDR3 sequence is 14 residues long. With 3 bases removed from V and 5 bases from J, the gap between germline ends came to 13 bases.

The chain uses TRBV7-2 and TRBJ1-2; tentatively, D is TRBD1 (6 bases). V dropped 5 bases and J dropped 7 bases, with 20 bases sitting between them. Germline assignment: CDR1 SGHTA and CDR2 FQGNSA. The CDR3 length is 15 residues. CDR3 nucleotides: TGTGCCAGCAGCCCCCGCCCCCAGGGGTCGGGTGGCTACACCTTC. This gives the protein CASSPRPQGSGGYTF.

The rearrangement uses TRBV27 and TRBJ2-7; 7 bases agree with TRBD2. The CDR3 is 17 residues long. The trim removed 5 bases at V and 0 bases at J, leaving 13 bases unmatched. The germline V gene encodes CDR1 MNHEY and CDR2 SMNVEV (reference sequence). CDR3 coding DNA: TGTGCCAGCAGTCTCCTGGTGGGGGGGAGGCCCTCCTACGAGCAGTACTTC. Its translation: CASSLLVGGRPSYEQYF.

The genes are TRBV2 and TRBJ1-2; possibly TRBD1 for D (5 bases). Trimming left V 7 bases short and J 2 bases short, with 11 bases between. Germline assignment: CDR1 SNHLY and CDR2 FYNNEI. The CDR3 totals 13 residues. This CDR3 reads CASKGRQNYGYTF. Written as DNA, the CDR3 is TGTGCCAGCAAGGGTAGACAGAACTATGGCTACACCTTC.

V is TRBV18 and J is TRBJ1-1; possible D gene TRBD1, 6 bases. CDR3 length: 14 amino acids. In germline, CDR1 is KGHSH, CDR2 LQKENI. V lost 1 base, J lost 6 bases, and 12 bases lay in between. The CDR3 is CASSPQLQGPEAFF. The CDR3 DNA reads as TGTGCCAGCTCACCACAACTACAGGGCCCTGAAGCTTTCTTT.

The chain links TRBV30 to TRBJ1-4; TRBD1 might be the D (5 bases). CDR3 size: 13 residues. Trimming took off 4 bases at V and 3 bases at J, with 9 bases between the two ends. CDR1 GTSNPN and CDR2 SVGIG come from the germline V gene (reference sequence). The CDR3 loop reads CAWIDSPNEKLFF. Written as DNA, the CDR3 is TGTGCCTGGATAGACAGTCCTAATGAAAAACTGTTTTTT.

The CDR3 sequence is CASSLASKSSEQYF. The CDR3, as DNA: TGTGCCAGCAGCTTAGCCTCTAAATCGTCTGAGCAGTACTTC. The chain is built from TRBV7-8 and TRBJ2-7; D unresolved. The CDR3 runs 14 residues. V lost 0 bases and J 7 bases, leaving 13 bases between the germline ends. Per the germline V gene, CDR1 is SGHVS and CDR2 is FQNEAQ.